Below are 26 T cell receptor beta chains sequenced from a single sample in a study of cytomegalovirus exposure and HLA in healthy donors. Primers included in the PCR were 60 Vbeta and 13 Jbeta primers. This table comes from immunoSEQ multiplex PCR, and its TCRdb copy is limited to in-frame clones, with some not included. Among around 150,000 clones listed, about 80% were seen once. The sample comprised PBMCs. The receptors were gathered from a female donor in good health and CMV-seronegative.

The rearrangement links TRBV29-1 to TRBJ1-1; 12 bases align to TRBD1. Per germline, CDR1 SQVTM and CDR2 ANQGSEA. The V and J ends lost 7 bases and 1 base, in that order; junction bases with no gene match: 16. The CDR3 is 18 amino acids. This chain's CDR3 is CSGWKGTGTGGPNTEAFF. The CDR3 coding sequence is TGCAGCGGCTGGAAGGGTACTGGGACAGGGGGCCCGAACACTGAAGCTTTCTTT.

J is TRBJ1-5 and V is TRBV2; D is uncertain. The CDR3 consists of 13 residues. V lost 6 bases, J lost 0 bases, and 6 bases lay in between. CDR1 is SNHLY and CDR2 is FYNNEI in the germline V gene. DNA for the CDR3: TGTGCCAGCAGAGAATATAGCAATCAGCCCCAGCATTTT. Protein: CASREYSNQPQHF.

The V gene is TRBV11-2, the J gene TRBJ1-2; 10 bases agree with TRBD1. Germline V gene lookup returns CDR1 SGHAT and CDR2 FQNNGV. This CDR3 has 15 amino acids. V shed 5 bases and J 4 bases; nucleotides not matched to a gene: 7. The CDR3 region is CASSLTGGASYGYTF. The CDR3 DNA is TGTGCCAGCAGCCTGACAGGGGGCGCCAGCTATGGCTACACCTTC.

In its sample, this clone was seen a few times. This chain joins TRBV5-6 and TRBJ2-7; D may be TRBD1 (5 bases). V was trimmed by 4 bases and J by 5 bases, leaving 25 bases between them. Germline V gene sequence: CDR1 SGHDT, CDR2 YYEEEE. The CDR3 covers 17 residues. This CDR3 is CASSPVHVTGWGHEQYF. The CDR3 DNA is TGTGCCAGCAGCCCAGTGCATGTCACAGGCTGGGGCCACGAGCAGTACTTC.

The V call is TRBV10-3, the J call TRBJ2-7; 8 bases map to TRBD2. After removal of 2 bases from V and 0 bases from J, the junction contained 3 bases not matched to a gene. Germline V gives CDR1 ENHRY, CDR2 SYGVKD. The CDR3 extends over 15 amino acids. The CDR3 loop reads CAISEDGTSSYEQYF. For the CDR3, the DNA is TGTGCCATCAGTGAGGACGGGACTAGCTCCTACGAGCAGTACTTC.

The CDR3 DNA is TGTGCCTGGAGTAAATCGACAGGGAGCCATGGCTACACCTTC. It is translated as CAWSKSTGSHGYTF. This chain uses TRBV30 with TRBJ1-2; TRBD1 aligns across 7 bases. V gave up 2 bases and J gave up 6 bases; unmatched junction bases: 9. The germline V gene encodes CDR1 GTSNPN and CDR2 SVGIG (reference sequence). The CDR3 is 14 residues long. Based on the CDR3 plus reference TRBV30 and TRBJ1-2, the full variable domain is SQTIHQWPATLVQPVGSPLSLECTVEGTSNPNLYWYRQAAGRGLQLLFYSVGIGQISSEVPQNLSASRPQDRQFILSSKKLLLSDSGFYLCAWSKSTGSHGYTFGSGTRLTVV.

In DNA, the CDR3 is TGTGCCAGCAGCATAGTACAGGGTATCGGTTCACCCCTCCACTTT. Protein sequence: CASSIVQGIGSPLHF. The chain has TRBV7-9 and TRBJ1-6; D perhaps matches TRBD1 (6 bases). Germline loops: CDR1 SEHNR, CDR2 FQNEAQ (reference sequence). The V gene lost 5 bases and the J gene lost 9 bases, with 17 bases spanning the gap. The CDR3 totals 15 residues.

V is TRBV13 and J is TRBJ1-1, with D possibly TRBD1 on 6 matching bases. V was trimmed by 3 bases and J by 2 bases, leaving 10 bases between them. There are 14 residues in the CDR3. Germline values: CDR1 PRHDT, CDR2 FYEKMQ (reference sequence). CDR3 region: CASSFEDRNTEAFF. The CDR3 DNA is TGTGCCAGCAGCTTCGAGGACAGAAACACTGAAGCTTTCTTT.

This clone was detected a few times. V usage is TRBV5-4 and J usage is TRBJ2-7; no reliable D call. Trimming removed 2 bases from V and 6 bases from J, with 18 bases in between. Germline V gene data show CDR1 as SGHNT and CDR2 as YYREEE (reference sequence). This CDR3 has 15 amino acids. The CDR3 nucleotides are TGTGCCAGCAGCTTAGCGCGCACCCCCGGCGCCGAGCAGTACTTC. Translating it yields CASSLARTPGAEQYF.

The rearrangement uses TRBV6-6 and TRBJ2-4; D is perhaps TRBD1 (5 bases). V was shortened by 7 bases and J by 6 bases, with 19 bases between the two germline ends. CDR3 length: 15 amino acids. Germline values: CDR1 MNHNY, CDR2 SVGAGI (reference sequence). The CDR3 region is CASNLLLTEPNIQYF. The DNA of the CDR3 is TGTGCCAGCAATCTACTTTTGACAGAACCAAACATTCAGTACTTC.

The chain joins TRBV19 to TRBJ1-4; the D is unclear. CDR1 is LNHDA and CDR2 is SQIVND in the germline V gene (reference sequence). This CDR3 comprises 15 residues. Trimming took 5 bases from V and 6 from J, leaving 16 bases between them. CDR3 nucleotide sequence: TGTGCCAGTAGTCCCCTGAGAGGGCAGGATGAAAAACTGTTTTTT. Translation: CASSPLRGQDEKLFF.

J is TRBJ2-1 and V is TRBV19; possibly TRBD1 for D (5 bases). The V and J ends lost 2 bases and 6 bases respectively, with 14 bases between them. Per the germline V gene, CDR1 is LNHDA and CDR2 is SQIVND (reference sequence). The CDR3 loop spans 15 amino acids. The CDR3 coding sequence is TGTGCCAGTAGTATAATTGAAGGGGCGTTCAATGAGCAGTTCTTC. It encodes CASSIIEGAFNEQFF. Supplemented by reference TRBV19 and TRBJ2-1, the full variable domain reads DGGITQSPKYLFRKEGQNVTLSCEQNLNHDAMYWYRQDPGQGLRLIYYSQIVNDFQKGDIAEGYSVSREKKESFPLTVTSAQKNPTAFYLCASSIIEGAFNEQFFGPGTRLTVL.

The genes are TRBV25-1 and TRBJ2-7; perhaps TRBD2 as D (5 bases). This CDR3 is 14 amino acids long. V was shortened by 1 base and J by 6 bases, with 13 bases between the two germline ends. The germline V gene has CDR1 MGHDK and CDR2 SYGVNS. The CDR3 DNA is TGTGCCAGCAGTGAATTATCTGGCGGGCGCGAGCAGTACTTC. It specifies CASSELSGGREQYF.

This clone has a handful of counts. The V and J genes are TRBV5-6 and TRBJ1-4; 8 bases are shared with TRBD1. Germline V CDR1 and CDR2: SGHDT, YYEEEE. The CDR3 loop spans 15 amino acids. V was clipped by 6 bases and J by 8 bases; unmatched bases: 12. The CDR3 nucleotides are TGTGCCAGCACCGTTGACAGGGGAAGCAAGGAAAAACTGTTTTTT. Protein product: CASTVDRGSKEKLFF.

This chain connects TRBV5-4 to TRBJ1-1, with D uncertain. The ends were cut back, 9 bases at V and 0 bases at J, with 9 bases in the middle. CDR1 and CDR2 from the germline V gene are SGHNT and YYREEE (reference sequence). The CDR3 runs to 12 residues. CDR3 in amino acids: CATGRVNTEAFF. CDR3 DNA: TGTGCCACCGGGAGGGTGAACACTGAAGCTTTCTTT.

The V and J genes are TRBV5-4 and TRBJ2-7, with D perhaps matching TRBD1 (6 bases). Trimming pared 2 bases from V and 0 bases from J, leaving 12 bases between. Germline lookup yields CDR1 SGHNT and CDR2 YYREEE (reference sequence). The CDR3 consists of 15 residues. The CDR3 here is CASSFGQGTSYEQYF. CDR3 nucleotides: TGTGCCAGCAGCTTCGGGCAGGGGACCTCCTACGAGCAGTACTTC. The full variable domain, in which reference TRBV5-4 and TRBJ2-7 provide the parts outside the CDR3, is ETGVTQSPTHLIKTRGQQVTLRCSSQSGHNTVSWYQQALGQGPQFIFQYYREEENGRGNFPPRFSGLQFPNYSSELNVNALELDDSALYLCASSFGQGTSYEQYFGPGTRLTVT.

The chain employs TRBV2 and TRBJ2-7; a possible D gene is TRBD1 (6 bases). The germline gives CDR1 SNHLY, CDR2 FYNNEI. The length of the CDR3 is 12 residues. The V and J ends lost 9 bases and 4 bases respectively, with 13 bases between them. The CDR3 region has the DNA TGTGCCAGTCGACCCAGGGGATACGAGCAGTACTTC. Translating gives CASRPRGYEQYF. Looking up the rest from reference TRBV2 and TRBJ2-7 gives the full variable domain: EPEVTQTPSHQVTQMGQEVILRCVPISNHLYFYWYRQILGQKVEFLVSFYNNEISEKSEIFDDQFSVERPDGSNFTLKIRSTKLEDSAMYFCASRPRGYEQYFGPGTRLTVT.

The chain couples TRBV7-2 to TRBJ1-2, with unresolved D. From germline, CDR1 is SGHTA and CDR2 FQGNSA. V lost 1 base, J lost 4 bases, and 7 bases lay in between. This CDR3 has 13 residues. The CDR3 DNA follows: TGTGCCAGCAGCTTAGTTGGCGGCTATGGCTACACCTTC. Its translation is CASSLVGGYGYTF.

In this sample, this clone turned up a few times. The V and J genes are TRBV6-1 and TRBJ2-7, with 12 bases fitting TRBD2. The CDR3 sequence is 20 residues long. V shed 4 bases, J shed 2 bases, and the junction held 18 bases outside the gene matches. Germline loops: CDR1 MNHNS, CDR2 SASEGT. In DNA, the CDR3 is TGTGCCAGCAGTGGCGAACAACTAGCGGGAGGACAAGGGCGCGCCTACGAGCAGTACTTC. This encodes CASSGEQLAGGQGRAYEQYF.

V gene TRBV4-1 combines with J gene TRBJ1-6; possible D gene TRBD1, 6 bases. The germline V gene encodes CDR1 MGHRA and CDR2 YSYEKL. Trimming shortened V by 4 bases and J by 7 bases, and 17 bases separated the two germline ends. CDR3 size: 16 residues. CDR3 amino acids: CASSLEGGEVNSPLHF. The CDR3 nucleotides are TGCGCCAGCAGCCTCGAAGGGGGGGAGGTAAATTCACCCCTCCACTTT.

This chain joins TRBV29-1 and TRBJ2-7; TRBD1 agrees at 9 bases. CDR1 SQVTM and CDR2 ANQGSEA come from the germline V gene. V shed 3 bases and J 3 bases; nucleotides not matched to a gene: 3. The CDR3 totals 13 residues. This CDR3 is CSVEGQGDYEQYF. CDR3 in DNA: TGCAGCGTTGAGGGACAGGGCGACTACGAGCAGTACTTC.

In DNA, the CDR3 is TGTGCCTGGGGGGAACTGACGACGGGGTCAGAAGCTTTCTTT. It specifies CAWGELTTGSEAFF. The chain has TRBV30 and TRBJ1-1, with D uncertain. The CDR3 consists of 14 residues. The germline V gene encodes CDR1 GTSNPN and CDR2 SVGIG (reference sequence). Trimming cost V 5 bases and J 8 bases, with 21 bases left between them.

The genes are TRBV7-6 and TRBJ2-5; tentatively, D is TRBD2 (6 bases). This CDR3 is 13 amino acids long. Germline CDR1 and CDR2: SGHVS and FNYEAQ. Between the trimmed V and J ends, which lost 5 bases and 2 bases, there was a span of 9 bases. CDR3 sequence: CASSPGLQETQYF. The CDR3, as DNA: TGTGCCAGCAGCCCGGGACTTCAAGAGACCCAGTACTTC.

The chain links TRBV7-9 to TRBJ1-1; D may be TRBD1 (6 bases). Germline CDR1 SEHNR, CDR2 FQNEAQ (reference sequence). With 2 bases removed from V and 1 base from J, the gap between germline ends came to 8 bases. CDR3 length: 14 residues. The CDR3 region is CASSLRQANTEAFF. CDR3 nucleotide sequence: TGTGCCAGCAGCTTAAGACAGGCGAACACTGAAGCTTTCTTT.

The chain uses TRBV7-6 and TRBJ1-4, with 7 bases fitting TRBD1. This CDR3 has 16 residues. In germline, CDR1 is SGHVS, CDR2 FNYEAQ. V lost 4 bases to trimming and J lost 8 bases; unmatched junction nucleotides: 13. CDR3 in DNA: TGTGCCAGCAGCTCCCCTGAACAGGGGAATGGCGAAAAACTGTTTTTT. The encoded protein is CASSSPEQGNGEKLFF.

The chain joins TRBV7-6 to TRBJ1-3; D is unresolved. From germline, CDR1 is SGHVS and CDR2 FNYEAQ. The CDR3 consists of 14 residues. The V end was cut by 1 base, the J end by 3 bases, with 7 bases between. CDR3 nucleotide sequence: TGTGCCAGCAGCTTAGAATACAGTGGAAACACCATATATTTT. Its protein is CASSLEYSGNTIYF.